The present T cell receptor beta chain was sequenced within a study of T-cell reconstitution after alpha-beta-depleted transplantation in children. Ten or more counts support this clonotype. The V and J ends lost 4 bases and 6 bases, in that order; junction bases with no gene match: 7. This CDR3 has 15 residues. During its preparation, the TCRbeta library received unique molecular identifiers. TCRdb independently ran MiXCR on the PCR reads; one entry per CDR3 protein. The profile covers approximately 70,000 distinct CDR3 sequences, with around 4.7% appearing a single time and under 20% taken by the ten largest.

The sequencing used PBMCs, mostly from graft donor cells, collected 180 days after TCRalphabeta/CD19-depleted stem cell transplant. The clonotype was recovered from a boy under two years old who had a stem cell transplant for acute myeloid leukemia, so the T cells may come from the graft donor. V gene TRBV12-3 or TRBV12-4 combines with J gene TRBJ2-2, with TRBD1 matching over 8 bases. The CDR3 spells CASSSNDRGAGELFF. DNA for the CDR3: TGTGCCAGCAGTTCAAACGACAGGGGAGCCGGGGAGCTGTTTTTT.